The sequence of this T cell receptor (beta chain) was determined in a study of OX40 agonist ivuxolimab in advanced cancers. Looking at the study overall: It was permissible to have had prior anti-PD-1, anti-PD-L1 or anti-CTLA-4 therapy, and around 41% had some. The study, taken as a whole, reports: There was clonal expansion of CD4+ and CD8+ blood T cells by week 6 at 0.1 to 3.0 mg/kg. A proportion of nonresponders additionally exhibited low normalized T-cell clonal expansion.

The table came from immunoSEQ multiplex PCR; TCRdb's copy has only in-frame clones and leaves some out. This table has 90,000 or so clones, around 91% appearing once. Of note for this clone: Antigen unknown.

Germline-derived CDR1 and CDR2 are MNHEY and SMNVEV (reference sequence). The V segment lost 3 bases and the J segment 4 bases; nucleotides outside the gene matches: 8. This CDR3 spans 15 amino acids. The rearrangement joins TRBV27 to TRBJ2-7; 8 nucleotides match TRBD2. The receptor was derived from an adult with an advanced solid tumor such as melanoma, head and neck, liver or kidney cancer. This specimen was CD4+ or CD8+ T cells sorted from blood, taken in a trial of the OX40 agonist ivuxolimab. The CDR3 sequence: CASSFGGDATYEQYF. The CDR3 region has the DNA TGTGCCAGCAGTTTCGGGGGGGACGCGACTTACGAGCAGTACTTC.